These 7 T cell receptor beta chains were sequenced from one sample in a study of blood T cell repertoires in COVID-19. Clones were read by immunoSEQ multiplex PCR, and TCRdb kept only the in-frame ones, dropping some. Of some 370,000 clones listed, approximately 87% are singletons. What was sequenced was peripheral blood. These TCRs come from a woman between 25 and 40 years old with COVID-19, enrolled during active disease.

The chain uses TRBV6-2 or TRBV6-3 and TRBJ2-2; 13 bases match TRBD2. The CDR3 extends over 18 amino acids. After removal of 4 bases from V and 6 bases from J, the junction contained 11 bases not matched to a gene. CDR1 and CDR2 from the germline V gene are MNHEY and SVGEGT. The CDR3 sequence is CASSSLLAGGPSAGELFF. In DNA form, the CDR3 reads TGTGCCAGCAGTTCCCTACTAGCGGGAGGGCCCTCCGCCGGGGAGCTGTTTTTT.

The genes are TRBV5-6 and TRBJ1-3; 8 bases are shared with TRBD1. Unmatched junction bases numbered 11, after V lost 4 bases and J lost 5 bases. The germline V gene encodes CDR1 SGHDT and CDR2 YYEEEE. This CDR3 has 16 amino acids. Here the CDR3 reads CASSLLGQGRRNTIYF. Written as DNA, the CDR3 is TGTGCCAGCAGCCTCCTCGGACAGGGTAGAAGAAACACCATATATTTT.

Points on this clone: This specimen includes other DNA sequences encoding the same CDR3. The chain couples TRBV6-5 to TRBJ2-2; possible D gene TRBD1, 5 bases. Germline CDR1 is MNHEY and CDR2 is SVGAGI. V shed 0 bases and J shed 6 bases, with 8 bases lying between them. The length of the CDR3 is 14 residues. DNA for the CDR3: TGTGCCAGCAGTTACTCTCAGGGCTCCGGGGAGCTGTTTTTT. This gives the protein CASSYSQGSGELFF.

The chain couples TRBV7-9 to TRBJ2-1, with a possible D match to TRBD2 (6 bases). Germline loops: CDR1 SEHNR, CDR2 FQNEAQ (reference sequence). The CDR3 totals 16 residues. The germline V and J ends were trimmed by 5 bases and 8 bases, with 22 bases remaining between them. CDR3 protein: CASSPPAGHSGDEQFF. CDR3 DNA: TGTGCCAGCAGCCCCCCAGCAGGGCACTCGGGGGATGAGCAGTTCTTC.

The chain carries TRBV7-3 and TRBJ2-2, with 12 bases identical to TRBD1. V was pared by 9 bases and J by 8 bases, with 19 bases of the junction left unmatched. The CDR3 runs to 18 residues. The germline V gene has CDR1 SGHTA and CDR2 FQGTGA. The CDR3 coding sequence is TGTGCCAGAACCTCCCGGGACAGGGGGCACGTGCCGATGGGGGAGCTGTTTTTT. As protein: CARTSRDRGHVPMGELFF.

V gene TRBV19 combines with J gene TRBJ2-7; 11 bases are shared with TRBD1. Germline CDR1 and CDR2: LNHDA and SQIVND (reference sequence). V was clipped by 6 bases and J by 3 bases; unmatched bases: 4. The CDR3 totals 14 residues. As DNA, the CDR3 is TGTGCCAGTAGCGGACAGGGGGCATTCTACGAGCAGTACTTC. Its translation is CASSGQGAFYEQYF.

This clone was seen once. The DNA for the CDR3 is TGTGCCAGTAGTATTCGGACAGGGTATGAAGATTCACCCCTCCACTTT. Translating gives CASSIRTGYEDSPLHF. The chain couples TRBV19 to TRBJ1-6; TRBD1 agrees at 8 bases. The CDR3 is 16 residues long. The trim removed 3 bases at V and 8 bases at J, leaving 9 bases unmatched. CDR1 and CDR2 (germline): LNHDA, SQIVND (reference sequence).